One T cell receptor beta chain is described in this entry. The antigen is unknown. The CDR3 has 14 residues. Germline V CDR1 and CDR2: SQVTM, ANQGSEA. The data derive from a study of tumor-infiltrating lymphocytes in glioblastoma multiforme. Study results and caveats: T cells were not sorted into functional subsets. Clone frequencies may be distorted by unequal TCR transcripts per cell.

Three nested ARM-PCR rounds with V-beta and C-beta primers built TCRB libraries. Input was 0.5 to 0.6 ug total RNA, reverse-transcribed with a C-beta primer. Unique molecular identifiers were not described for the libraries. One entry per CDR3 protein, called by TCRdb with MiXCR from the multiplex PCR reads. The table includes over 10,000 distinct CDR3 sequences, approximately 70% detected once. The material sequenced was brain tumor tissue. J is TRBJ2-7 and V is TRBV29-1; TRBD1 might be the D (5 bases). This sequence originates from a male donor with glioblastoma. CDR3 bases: TGCAGTGTGGGGCAGGGATCCAACTCCTACGAGCAGTACTTC. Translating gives CSVGQGSNSYEQYF.